This record covers a single TCR beta chain. As yet, its antigen is unknown. Both TRBC1 and TRBC2 were covered by a beta constant-region primer of two equimolar oligonucleotides. Four rounds of PCR amplified the ligated cDNA using nested alpha and beta constant-region primers plus SP2. A 12-nucleotide UMI and the SP2 primer were added to the cDNA 3' end by oligonucleotide ligation. TCRdb called the UMI-ligation and nested PCR reads again in MiXCR, with one record for every CDR3 protein. This table holds around 140,000 distinct CDR3 sequences, 15% to 25% found once. Separate alpha and beta amplification began at the second PCR step. This sample was taken from a study of naive and memory T cell subsets. Germline V gene lookup returns CDR1 SQVTM and CDR2 ANQGSEA. This CDR3 is built from 14 residues. Trimming cost V 3 bases and J 4 bases, with 13 bases left between them. Overall study findings and caveats: Naive repertoires, especially CD8, held a few larger clonotypes, possibly memory cells re-expressing CD45RA. Over 85% of naive TCR sequences appeared only once, unlike memory subsets.

This receptor was identified in a human donor in good health. The chain has TRBV29-1 and TRBJ2-1; TRBD2 is a possible D gene (6 bases). Sequenced input: naive CD8+ T cells from blood. In DNA form, the CDR3 reads TGCAGCGTTGATAGCGGACGACCTTACAATGAGCAGTTCTTC. Translated, it gives CSVDSGRPYNEQFF.